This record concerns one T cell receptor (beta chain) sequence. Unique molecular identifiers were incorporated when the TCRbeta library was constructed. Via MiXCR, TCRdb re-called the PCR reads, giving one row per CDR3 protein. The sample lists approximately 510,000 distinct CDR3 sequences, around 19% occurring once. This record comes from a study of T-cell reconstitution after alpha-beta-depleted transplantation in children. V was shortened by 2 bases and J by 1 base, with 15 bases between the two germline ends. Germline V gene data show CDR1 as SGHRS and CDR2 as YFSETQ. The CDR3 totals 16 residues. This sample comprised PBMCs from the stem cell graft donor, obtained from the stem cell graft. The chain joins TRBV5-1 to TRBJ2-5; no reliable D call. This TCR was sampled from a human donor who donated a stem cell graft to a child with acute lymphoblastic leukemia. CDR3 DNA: TGCGCCAGCAGCTTCGGAAGGGTGCCAGGCCAAGAGACCCAGTACTTC. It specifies CASSFGRVPGQETQYF.